Listed below are T cell receptor beta chains from one sample, sequenced in a study of blood T cell repertoires in COVID-19. Sequenced by immunoSEQ multiplex PCR; TCRdb stores in-frame clones only, minus some. This table has about 110,000 clones, over 70% appearing once. The sequenced sample consisted of peripheral blood. The receptor set was obtained from a woman in her 70s with acute or convalescent COVID-19. Each CDR3 is given with its conserved first and last residue. Each record gives: clone size, D gene, J gene, V gene, CDR3 protein, CDR3 DNA. The D gene is left open where the match is weak. Some rows have no size entry. The others give once, few or many, or a class for an expanded clone.

. . TRBJ1-5 TRBV11-2 CASSLGGGQPQHF TGTGCCAGCAGCTTAGGGGGCGGTCAGCCCCAGCATTTT
. . TRBJ2-1 TRBV7-8 CASSFRMLGAAPYNEQFF TGTGCCAGCAGCTTTCGGATGCTAGGTGCGGCGCCATACAATGAGCAGTTCTTC
once TRBD1 TRBJ2-7 TRBV19 CASSRTGAANEQYF TGTGCCAGTAGTAGGACAGGAGCGGCAAACGAGCAGTACTTC
. . TRBJ2-5 TRBV5-1 CASSIRGETQYF TGCGCCAGCAGCATTAGGGGGGAGACCCAGTACTTC
. . TRBJ2-7 TRBV30 CAWSNIEALYEQYF TGTGCCTGGAGTAACATAGAGGCCCTCTACGAGCAGTACTTC
. TRBD1 TRBJ1-2 TRBV7-8 CASSPGTEYGYTF TGTGCCAGCAGCCCAGGGACAGAATATGGCTACACCTTC
. TRBD2 TRBJ2-1 TRBV6-1 CASSEGVRLAYNEQFF TGTGCCAGCAGTGAAGGAGTGAGACTAGCGTACAATGAGCAGTTCTTC
. . TRBJ2-5 TRBV7-3 CASSLSPRETQYF TGTGCCAGCAGCTTAAGTCCGCGAGAGACCCAGTACTTC
. . TRBJ1-5 TRBV19 CASSPLLGEGQPQHF TGTGCCAGTAGCCCCTTGCTGGGGGAGGGTCAGCCCCAGCATTTT
few TRBD1 TRBJ1-2 TRBV28 CASRVGDRLSSGYTF TGTGCCAGCAGGGTAGGGGACAGACTTTCTTCCGGCTACACCTTC
once TRBD1 TRBJ2-2 TRBV10-1 CASSDRGIGELFF TGCGCCAGCAGCGACAGGGGGATCGGGGAGCTGTTTTTT
few TRBD1 TRBJ1-2 TRBV5-4 CASSFLDRGRGYTF TGTGCCAGCAGCTTCCTTGACAGGGGGCGGGGCTACACCTTC
. . TRBJ2-1 TRBV7-6 CASSLSSGMDEQFF TGTGCCAGCAGCTTAAGTTCAGGGATGGATGAGCAGTTCTTC
. . TRBJ2-2 TRBV12-3/TRBV12-4 CASSLGAFGELFF TGTGCCAGCAGCCTTGGAGCATTCGGGGAGCTGTTTTTT
. TRBD2 TRBJ2-7 TRBV6-5 CASSTPAGDYYEQYF TGTGCCAGCAGTACACCAGCGGGAGACTATTACGAGCAGTACTTC